Listed below are T cell receptor beta chains from one sample, sequenced in a study of human T cells and chemical hapten exposure. Each CDR3 protein is one row after TCRdb ran MiXCR on the RACE reads. The top ten hold 4% of the sample, which has 57,000 or so distinct CDR3 sequences, over 9% seen once. Material: whole blood, obtained in connection with sensitization to the hapten diphenylcyclopropenone (DPC). These receptors originate from a woman aged 40 to 55 with alopecia areata. Some clones in this sample may be carry-over from other donors' samples. The CDR3 runs from the conserved cysteine through the conserved F or W. A D gene is named only where the DNA matches it firmly. Expanded clones get a size class; other rows say once, few or many, or leave the size out.

clone size | J gene | D gene | V gene | CDR3 protein | CDR3 DNA
many | TRBJ1-5 | TRBD1 | TRBV7-9 | CASSAGTGIDQPQHF | TGTGCCAGCAGCGCCGGGACAGGGATTGATCAGCCCCAGCATTTT
. | TRBJ1-3 | TRBD1 | TRBV28 | CASRSGTASGNTIYF | TGTGCCAGCAGAAGTGGGACAGCCTCTGGAAACACCATATATTTT
few | TRBJ2-7 | . | TRBV29-1 | CSVELVDNEQYF | TGCAGCGTTGAGTTAGTCGACAACGAGCAGTACTTC
few | TRBJ2-1 | . | TRBV18 | CASSPGVYNEQFF | TGTGCCAGCTCACCAGGGGTTTACAATGAGCAGTTCTTC
many | TRBJ1-2 | TRBD1 | TRBV7-8 | CASSARDRTTYGYTF | TGTGCCAGCAGCGCCCGGGACAGGACCACCTATGGCTACACCTTC
. | TRBJ2-2 | TRBD1 | TRBV5-5 | CASSATGGAGTGELFF | TGTGCCAGCAGCGCTACAGGGGGCGCGGGGACCGGGGAGCTGTTTTTT
many | TRBJ2-2 | TRBD1 | TRBV9 | CASSPTGGRTGELFF | TGTGCCAGCAGCCCCACAGGGGGCCGGACCGGGGAGCTGTTTTTT
few | TRBJ2-7 | TRBD1 | TRBV6-2/TRBV6-3 | CASRTRDRANEQYF | TGTGCCAGCAGGACCAGGGACAGGGCAAACGAGCAGTACTTC
many | TRBJ1-5 | . | TRBV23-1 | CASSQSPQGGGQPQHF | TGCGCCAGCAGTCAATCACCACAGGGAGGCGGTCAGCCCCAGCATTTT
many | TRBJ1-6 | TRBD1 | TRBV5-6 | CASSLRTGTGGFTAPLHF | TGTGCCAGCAGCTTGCGAACAGGGACAGGGGGCTTCACTGCACCCCTCCACTTT
many | TRBJ2-7 | TRBD2 | TRBV20-1 | CSASGAGGPAYEQYF | TGCAGTGCCAGCGGCGCGGGGGGGCCCGCCTACGAGCAGTACTTC
many | TRBJ2-5 | TRBD1 | TRBV29-1 | CSVHRGETQYF | TGCAGCGTGCACAGGGGAGAGACCCAGTACTTC
few | TRBJ2-2 | . | TRBV30 | CAWTTPGHNTGELFF | TGTGCCTGGACCACACCGGGGCATAACACCGGGGAGCTGTTTTTT
few | TRBJ1-5 | . | TRBV9 | CASSVGPGDSNQPQHF | TGTGCCAGCAGCGTAGGGCCAGGTGATAGCAATCAGCCCCAGCATTTT
many | TRBJ2-1 | . | TRBV9 | CASSVDPRGRDNEQFF | TGTGCCAGCAGCGTAGATCCCCGGGGGCGGGACAATGAGCAGTTCTTC
. | TRBJ2-1 | TRBD1 | TRBV5-1 | CASSPGQGRLGDEQFF | TGCGCCAGCAGCCCGGGACAGGGGCGACTGGGCGATGAGCAGTTCTTC
few | TRBJ1-1 | . | TRBV12-3/TRBV12-4 | CASSLRSGTTEAFF | TGTGCCAGCAGTTTACGTTCAGGGACCACTGAAGCTTTCTTT
. | TRBJ2-1 | TRBD2 | TRBV6-2/TRBV6-3 | CASSSSRGGYNEQFF | TGTGCCAGCAGTTCTTCCCGGGGGGGATACAATGAGCAGTTCTTC
. | TRBJ2-2 | TRBD2 | TRBV7-2 | CASSSSRLAGGLTGELFF | TGTGCCAGCAGCTCCAGCCGCTTAGCGGGAGGTCTCACCGGGGAGCTGTTTTTT
many | TRBJ1-5 | TRBD1 | TRBV19 | CASSISAGGNIEQPQHF | TGTGCCAGTAGTATCTCGGCAGGGGGGAATATAGAGCAGCCCCAGCATTTT
. | TRBJ2-2 | TRBD1 | TRBV9 | CASSVGLGQGAGGELFF | TGTGCCAGCAGCGTAGGGTTGGGACAGGGGGCTGGCGGGGAGCTGTTTTTT
few | TRBJ2-1 | . | TRBV2 | CASSVSPSYNEQFF | TGTGCCAGCAGTGTTTCCCCATCCTACAATGAGCAGTTCTTC
many | TRBJ1-5 | . | TRBV2 | CASSGGHLDQPQHF | TGTGCCAGCAGCGGAGGTCACTTAGATCAGCCCCAGCATTTT
few | TRBJ2-5 | TRBD2 | TRBV4-2 | CASSQRGLEETQYF | TGTGCCAGCAGCCAGCGGGGGTTGGAAGAGACCCAGTACTTC
few | TRBJ2-6 | . | TRBV7-3 | CASSNVISGANVLTF | TGTGCCAGCAGCAACGTTATCTCTGGGGCCAACGTCCTGACTTTC
many | TRBJ1-2 | . | TRBV19 | CASSIGQINYGYTF | TGTGCCAGTAGTATAGGACAAATTAACTATGGCTACACCTTC
. | TRBJ2-3 | . | TRBV27 | CASSGGWTWSTDTQYF | TGTGCCAGCAGCGGAGGGTGGACTTGGTCCACAGATACGCAGTATTTT
once | TRBJ1-2 | . | TRBV20-1 | CSAREIAQGGYTF | TGCAGTGCTCGAGAGATTGCCCAGGGGGGCTACACCTTC
few | TRBJ1-2 | . | TRBV6-2/TRBV6-3 | CASRTGYGYTF | TGTGCCAGCAGGACAGGATATGGCTACACCTTC
many | TRBJ1-1 | . | TRBV11-2 | CASSLQENTEVFF | TGTGCCAGCAGCTTACAGGAGAACACTGAAGTTTTCTTT
. | TRBJ2-7 | TRBD1 | TRBV20-1 | CSAGGQGRTYEQYF | TGCAGTGCTGGAGGACAGGGAAGAACCTACGAGCAGTACTTC
many | TRBJ2-6 | . | TRBV5-1 | CASSLGPNSGANVLTF | TGCGCCAGCAGCTTGGGGCCAAACTCTGGGGCCAACGTCCTGACTTTC
many | TRBJ1-2 | . | TRBV7-3 | CASSSSPQSRYTF | TGTGCCAGCAGCTCCAGCCCACAGAGTCGCTACACCTTC
. | TRBJ2-1 | TRBD2 | TRBV7-6 | CASSPLAGSYNEQFF | TGTGCCAGCAGCCCACTAGCGGGATCCTACAATGAGCAGTTCTTC
few | TRBJ2-7 | TRBD2 | TRBV11-2 | CASSLSGGTGEQYF | TGTGCCAGCAGCCTTAGCGGGGGGACGGGCGAGCAGTACTTC
many | TRBJ2-7 | . | TRBV5-1 | CASSPGGSYEQYF | TGCGCCAGCAGCCCTGGGGGCTCCTACGAGCAGTACTTC
few | TRBJ2-5 | . | TRBV20-1 | CSAPGTRETQYF | TGCAGTGCTCCCGGGACACGCGAGACCCAGTACTTC
many | TRBJ2-3 | TRBD2 | TRBV6-1 | CASSLSGGHTDTQYF | TGTGCCAGCAGTCTTAGCGGGGGCCACACAGATACGCAGTATTTT
many | TRBJ2-1 | TRBD2 | TRBV19 | CASSRVSGGSSYNEQFF | TGTGCCAGTAGTAGAGTTAGCGGGGGAAGCTCCTACAATGAGCAGTTCTTC
many | TRBJ1-1 | . | TRBV6-5 | CASGRHGTIHTEAFF | TGTGCCAGTGGGCGCCATGGGACAATTCACACTGAAGCTTTCTTT
many | TRBJ2-5 | . | TRBV12-3/TRBV12-4 | CASSFPGGETQYF | TGTGCCAGCAGCTTCCCCGGGGGAGAGACCCAGTACTTC
. | TRBJ2-1 | . | TRBV6-2/TRBV6-3 | CASSRNNEQFF | TGTGCCAGCAGTCGGAACAATGAGCAGTTCTTC
. | TRBJ2-5 | . | TRBV29-1 | CSVDRSYQETQYF | TGCAGCGTTGACAGGTCGTACCAAGAGACCCAGTACTTC
many | TRBJ1-5 | . | TRBV28 | CASSPGRGRGPQHF | TGTGCCAGCAGCCCTGGACGGGGTAGAGGGCCCCAGCATTTT
. | TRBJ2-1 | TRBD2 | TRBV6-5 | CASSYSGRGTSGSGEQFF | TGTGCCAGCAGTTACTCGGGGCGCGGGACTAGCGGGAGTGGAGAGCAGTTCTTC
. | TRBJ2-7 | . | TRBV27 | CASSPGGGREQYF | TGTGCCAGCAGCCCTGGGGGGGGCAGGGAGCAGTACTTC
many | TRBJ1-1 | . | TRBV6-5 | CASSSPGTEAFF | TGTGCCAGCAGTTCCCCCGGGACTGAAGCTTTCTTT
few | TRBJ2-3 | . | TRBV9 | CASSYGQFADTQYF | TGTGCCAGCAGCTACGGACAGTTCGCAGATACGCAGTATTTT
. | TRBJ1-1 | . | TRBV7-2 | CASSLLAEAFF | TGTGCCAGCAGCTTATTGGCTGAAGCTTTCTTT
. | TRBJ2-3 | TRBD2 | TRBV30 | CAWSTGGGGRDTQYF | TGTGCCTGGAGTACCGGCGGGGGGGGCCGCGATACGCAGTATTTT
few | TRBJ2-2 | TRBD2 | TRBV5-5 | CASSLDPSGVGELFF | TGTGCCAGCAGCTTGGATCCTAGCGGGGTCGGGGAGCTGTTTTTT
many | TRBJ2-7 | TRBD1 | TRBV19 | CASEGQGRYEQYF | TGTGCCAGCGAAGGACAGGGTCGCTACGAGCAGTACTTC
. | TRBJ1-1 | TRBD1 | TRBV4-2 | CASSQRTGEGAEAFF | TGTGCCAGCAGCCAACGGACAGGGGAGGGGGCTGAAGCTTTCTTT